This TCR beta chain was obtained from a study of OX40 agonist ivuxolimab in advanced cancers. Study-wide background: Allowance was made for prior anti-PD-1, anti-PD-L1 or anti-CTLA-4 therapy, and approximately 41% had some. Study-level points and caveats: At doses 0.1 to 3.0 mg/kg, CD4+ and CD8+ clones expanded.

This clone was observed a few times. Its antigen is undetermined. Data came from immunoSEQ multiplex PCR; TCRdb stores just in-frame clones and leaves some out. The repertoire has approximately 66,000 clones, 75% to 90% of them found once; the top ten carry roughly 0.8%. This TCR was recovered from an adult with an advanced solid tumor such as melanoma, head and neck, liver or kidney cancer. Material: CD4+ or CD8+ T cells sorted from blood, obtained in a trial of the OX40 agonist ivuxolimab.

The CDR3 coding sequence is TGTGCCAGCAGCTTGATTGGGACAGGTGGAGAAAAACTGTTTTTT. Protein: CASSLIGTGGEKLFF. The V call is TRBV5-5, the J call TRBJ1-4, with 8 bases aligning to TRBD1. In germline, CDR1 is SGHKS, CDR2 YYEKEE (reference sequence). The CDR3 sequence is 15 residues long. With 1 base clipped from V and 8 bases from J, the junction kept 7 bases outside the gene matches.